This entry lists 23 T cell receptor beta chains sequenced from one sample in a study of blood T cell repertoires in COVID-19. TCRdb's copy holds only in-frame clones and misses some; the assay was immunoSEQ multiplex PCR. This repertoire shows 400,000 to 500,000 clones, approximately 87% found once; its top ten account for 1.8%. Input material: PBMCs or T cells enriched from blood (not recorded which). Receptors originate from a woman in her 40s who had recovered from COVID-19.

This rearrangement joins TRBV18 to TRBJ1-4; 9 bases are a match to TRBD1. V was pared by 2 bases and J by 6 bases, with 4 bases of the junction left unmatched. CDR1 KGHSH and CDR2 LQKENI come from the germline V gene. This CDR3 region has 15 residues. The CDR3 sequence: CASSPTTGGDEKLFF. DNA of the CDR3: TGTGCCAGCTCACCAACGACAGGGGGGGATGAAAAACTGTTTTTT.

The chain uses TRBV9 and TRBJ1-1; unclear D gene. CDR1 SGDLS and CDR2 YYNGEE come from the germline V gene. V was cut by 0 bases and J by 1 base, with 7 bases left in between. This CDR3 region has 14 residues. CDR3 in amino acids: CASSVVSSNTEAFF. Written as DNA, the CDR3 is TGTGCCAGCAGCGTAGTTTCGTCGAACACTGAAGCTTTCTTT.

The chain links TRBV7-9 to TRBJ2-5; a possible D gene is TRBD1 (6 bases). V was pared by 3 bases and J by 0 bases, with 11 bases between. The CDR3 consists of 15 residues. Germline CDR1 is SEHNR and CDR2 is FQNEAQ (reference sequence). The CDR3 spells CASSFTDRYQETQYF. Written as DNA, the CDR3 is TGTGCCAGCAGCTTTACGGACAGATACCAAGAGACCCAGTACTTC.

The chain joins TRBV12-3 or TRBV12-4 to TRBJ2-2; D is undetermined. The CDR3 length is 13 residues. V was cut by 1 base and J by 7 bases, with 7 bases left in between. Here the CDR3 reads CASSLVENGELFF. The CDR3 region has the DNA TGTGCCAGCAGTTTAGTGGAGAACGGGGAGCTGTTTTTT.

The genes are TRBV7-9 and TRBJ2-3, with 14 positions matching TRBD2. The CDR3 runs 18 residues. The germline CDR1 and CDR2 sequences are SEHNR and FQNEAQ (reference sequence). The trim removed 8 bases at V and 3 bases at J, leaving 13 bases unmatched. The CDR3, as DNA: TGTGCCAGCCAACGACTAGCGGGAGGGCCGTTAAGAACAGATACGCAGTATTTT. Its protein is CASQRLAGGPLRTDTQYF.

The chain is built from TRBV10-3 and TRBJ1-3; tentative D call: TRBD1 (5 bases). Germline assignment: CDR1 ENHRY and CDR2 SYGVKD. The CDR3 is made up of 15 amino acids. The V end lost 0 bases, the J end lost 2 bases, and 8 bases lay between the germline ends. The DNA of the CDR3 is TGTGCCATCAGTGAGTCAGCGACAGCTGGAAACACCATATATTTT. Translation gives CAISESATAGNTIYF.

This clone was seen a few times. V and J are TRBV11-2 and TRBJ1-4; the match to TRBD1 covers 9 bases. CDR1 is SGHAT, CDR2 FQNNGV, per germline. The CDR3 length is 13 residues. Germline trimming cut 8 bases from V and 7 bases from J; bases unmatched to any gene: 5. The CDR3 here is CASSQGAFEKLFF. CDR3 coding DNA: TGTGCCAGCTCACAGGGGGCTTTTGAAAAACTGTTTTTT. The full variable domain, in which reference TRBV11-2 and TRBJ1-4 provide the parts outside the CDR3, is EAGVAQSPRYKIIEKRQSVAFWCNPISGHATLYWYQQILGQGPKLLIQFQNNGVVDDSQLPKDRFSAERLKGVDSTLKIQPAKLEDSAVYLCASSQGAFEKLFFGSGTQLSVL.

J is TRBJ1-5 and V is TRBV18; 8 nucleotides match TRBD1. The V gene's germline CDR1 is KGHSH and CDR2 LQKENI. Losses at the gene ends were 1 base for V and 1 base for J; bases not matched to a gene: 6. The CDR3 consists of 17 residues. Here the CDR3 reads CASSPRSTGESNQPQHF. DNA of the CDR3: TGTGCCAGCTCACCACGATCGACAGGGGAGAGCAATCAGCCCCAGCATTTT. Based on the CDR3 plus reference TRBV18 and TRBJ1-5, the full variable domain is NAGVMQNPRHLVRRRGQEARLRCSPMKGHSHVYWYRQLPEEGLKFMVYLQKENIIDESGMPKERFSAEFPKEGPSILRIQQVVRGDSAAYFCASSPRSTGESNQPQHFGDGTRLSIL.

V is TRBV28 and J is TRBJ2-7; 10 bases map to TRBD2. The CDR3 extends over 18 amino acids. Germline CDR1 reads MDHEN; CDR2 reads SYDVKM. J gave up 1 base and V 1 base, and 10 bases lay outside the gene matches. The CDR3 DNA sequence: TGTGCCAGCAGTTTATCAGGACTAGCGGCCCGGCGGTCCTACGAGCAGTACTTC. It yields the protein CASSLSGLAARRSYEQYF.

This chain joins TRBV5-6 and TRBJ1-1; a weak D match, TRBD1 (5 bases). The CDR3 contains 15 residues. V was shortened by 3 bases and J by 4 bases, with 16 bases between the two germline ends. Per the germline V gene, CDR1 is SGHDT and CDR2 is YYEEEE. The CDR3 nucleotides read TGTGCCAGCAGCTGGGGCCCGGGTGGGGTCACTGAAGCTTTCTTT. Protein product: CASSWGPGGVTEAFF.

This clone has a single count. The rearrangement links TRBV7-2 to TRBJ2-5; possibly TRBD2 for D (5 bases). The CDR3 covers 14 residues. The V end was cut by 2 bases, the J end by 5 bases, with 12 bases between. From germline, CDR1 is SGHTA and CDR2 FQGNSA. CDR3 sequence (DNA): TGTGCCAGCAGCTTACAAGCGGTGGGGGAGACCCAGTACTTC. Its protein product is CASSLQAVGETQYF. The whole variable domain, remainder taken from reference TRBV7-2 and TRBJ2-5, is GAGVSQSPSNKVTEKGKDVELRCDPISGHTALYWYRQSLGQGLEFLIYFQGNSAPDKSGLPSDRFSAERTGGSVSTLTIQRTQQEDSAVYLCASSLQAVGETQYFGPGTRLLVL.

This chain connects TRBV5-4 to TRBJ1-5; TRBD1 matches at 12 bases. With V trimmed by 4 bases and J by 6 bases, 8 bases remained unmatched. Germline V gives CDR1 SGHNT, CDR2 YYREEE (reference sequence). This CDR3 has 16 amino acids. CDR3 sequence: CASSLPGQGAPQPQHF. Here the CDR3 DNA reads TGTGCCAGCAGCCTCCCGGGACAGGGGGCGCCTCAGCCCCAGCATTTT. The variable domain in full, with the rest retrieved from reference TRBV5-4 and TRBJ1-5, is ETGVTQSPTHLIKTRGQQVTLRCSSQSGHNTVSWYQQALGQGPQFIFQYYREEENGRGNFPPRFSGLQFPNYSSELNVNALELDDSALYLCASSLPGQGAPQPQHFGDGTRLSIL.

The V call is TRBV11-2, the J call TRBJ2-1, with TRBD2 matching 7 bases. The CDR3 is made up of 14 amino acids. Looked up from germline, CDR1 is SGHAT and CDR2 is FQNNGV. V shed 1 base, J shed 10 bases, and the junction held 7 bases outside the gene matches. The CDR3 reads CASSLGAGVREQFF. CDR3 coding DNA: TGTGCCAGCAGCTTAGGGGCGGGAGTGAGAGAGCAGTTCTTC.

The CDR3 nucleotides read TGTGCCAGCAGCTCCCGACAGGGACACACCGGGGAGCTGTTTTTT. Protein product: CASSSRQGHTGELFF. This chain uses TRBV11-3 with TRBJ2-2; 7 bases match TRBD1. CDR3 length: 15 amino acids. The V gene's germline CDR1 is SGHNT and CDR2 YENEEA. V shed 4 bases and J 3 bases; nucleotides not matched to a gene: 5.

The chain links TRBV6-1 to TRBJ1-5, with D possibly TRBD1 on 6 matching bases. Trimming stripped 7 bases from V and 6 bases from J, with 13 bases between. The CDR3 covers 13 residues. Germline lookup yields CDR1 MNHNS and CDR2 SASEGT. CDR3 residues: CASKAGAGQPQHF. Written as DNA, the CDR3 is TGTGCCAGCAAGGCAGGGGCCGGTCAGCCCCAGCATTTT.

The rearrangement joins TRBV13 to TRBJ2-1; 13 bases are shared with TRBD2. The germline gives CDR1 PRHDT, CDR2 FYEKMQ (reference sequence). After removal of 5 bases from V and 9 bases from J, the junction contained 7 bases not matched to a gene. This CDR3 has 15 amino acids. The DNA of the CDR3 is TGTGCCAGCAGCCCCACTAGCGGGAGGGCCGGTGAGCAGTTCTTC. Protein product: CASSPTSGRAGEQFF.

The CDR3 here is CASSLGALSSYNEQFF. The CDR3 nucleotides read TGTGCCAGCAGCTTGGGGGCTTTGAGCTCCTACAATGAGCAGTTCTTC. This chain connects TRBV5-5 to TRBJ2-1; D not resolved. The CDR3 is made up of 16 amino acids. Trimming removed 0 bases from V and 0 bases from J, with 10 bases in between. Germline CDR1 reads SGHKS; CDR2 reads YYEKEE (reference sequence).

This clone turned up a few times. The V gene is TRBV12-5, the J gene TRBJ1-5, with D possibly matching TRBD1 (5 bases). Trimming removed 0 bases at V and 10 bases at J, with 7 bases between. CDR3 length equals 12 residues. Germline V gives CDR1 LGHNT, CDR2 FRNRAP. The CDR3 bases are TGTGCTAGTGGTTTGGTGGGGACTCCCCAGCATTTT. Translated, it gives CASGLVGTPQHF.

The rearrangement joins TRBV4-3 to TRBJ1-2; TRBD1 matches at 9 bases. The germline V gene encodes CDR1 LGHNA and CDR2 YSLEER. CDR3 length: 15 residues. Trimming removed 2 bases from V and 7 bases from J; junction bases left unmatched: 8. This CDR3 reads CASSQSPGQGLGYTF. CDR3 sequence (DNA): TGCGCCAGCAGCCAATCTCCGGGACAGGGACTTGGCTACACCTTC.

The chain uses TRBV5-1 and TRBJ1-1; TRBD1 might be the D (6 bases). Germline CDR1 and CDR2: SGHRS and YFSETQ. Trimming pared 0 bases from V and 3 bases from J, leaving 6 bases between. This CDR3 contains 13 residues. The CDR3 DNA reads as TGCGCCAGCAGCTTGGACAGGGACACTGAAGCTTTCTTT. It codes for CASSLDRDTEAFF.

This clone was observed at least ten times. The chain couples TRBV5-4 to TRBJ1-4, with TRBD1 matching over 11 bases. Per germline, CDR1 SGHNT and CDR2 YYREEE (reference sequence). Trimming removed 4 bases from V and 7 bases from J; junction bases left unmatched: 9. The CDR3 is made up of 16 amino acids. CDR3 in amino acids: CASSRIPDRGPEKLFF. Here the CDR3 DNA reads TGTGCCAGCAGCCGTATCCCGGACAGGGGGCCTGAAAAACTGTTTTTT.

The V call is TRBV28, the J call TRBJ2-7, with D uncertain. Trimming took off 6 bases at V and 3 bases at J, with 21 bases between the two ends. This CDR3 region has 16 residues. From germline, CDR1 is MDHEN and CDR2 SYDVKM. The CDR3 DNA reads TGTGCCAGCAGCCCCACCCTCATGGGCCGAAGCTACGAGCAGTACTTC. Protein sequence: CASSPTLMGRSYEQYF.

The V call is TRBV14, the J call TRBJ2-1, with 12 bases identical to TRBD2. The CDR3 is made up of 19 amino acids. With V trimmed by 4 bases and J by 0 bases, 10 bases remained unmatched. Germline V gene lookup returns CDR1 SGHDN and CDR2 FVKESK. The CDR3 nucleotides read TGTGCCAGCAGCCCCGGGACTAGCGGGTACGAAAGCTCCTACAATGAGCAGTTCTTC. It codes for CASSPGTSGYESSYNEQFF.